These 24 T cell receptor beta chains originate from one sample sequenced in a study of blood T cell repertoires in COVID-19. Libraries were prepared by immunoSEQ multiplex PCR; TCRdb keeps only in-frame clonotypes and omits some of them. The sample records approximately 530,000 clones, around nine tenths being singletons. Input material: peripheral blood. These receptors all come from a woman in her fifties or sixties with COVID-19, enrolled during active disease.

The chain has TRBV11-2 and TRBJ2-1; TRBD2 might be the D (7 bases). V lost 4 bases, J lost 10 bases, and 17 bases lay in between. From germline, CDR1 is SGHAT and CDR2 FQNNGV. The CDR3 has 14 amino acids. CDR3 nucleotide sequence: TGTGCCAGCAGCTCGCAAAGGGGGACTATCGAGCAGTTCTTC. Residues: CASSSQRGTIEQFF.

This clone appeared once. The chain combines TRBV12-2 with TRBJ2-7; TRBD1 was called by the table and not checked on the DNA. TRBV12-2 corresponds to a pseudogene. CDR3 length equals 15 residues. In DNA form, the CDR3 reads TGTGCAAGTCGCGGGCGGACAGGGGCTTTATACGAGCAGTACTTC. Translation: CASRGRTGALYEQYF.

This chain joins TRBV10-3 and TRBJ1-1, with D tentatively TRBD1 (6 bases). The V end lost 4 bases, the J end lost 1 base, and 10 bases lay between the germline ends. The length of the CDR3 is 14 residues. The germline V gene has CDR1 ENHRY and CDR2 SYGVKD. As DNA, the CDR3 is TGTGCCATCAGTGGACAGGAGCCGAACACTGAAGCTTTCTTT. The encoded protein is CAISGQEPNTEAFF.

The rearrangement joins TRBV4-2 to TRBJ1-2; maybe TRBD1 (5 bases). Germline values: CDR1 LGHNA, CDR2 YNFKEQ. CDR3 length: 14 amino acids. V gave up 0 bases and J gave up 5 bases, with 10 bases separating them. The CDR3 reads CASSQDRGSYGYTF. Written as DNA, the CDR3 is TGTGCCAGCAGCCAAGATCGGGGGAGTTATGGCTACACCTTC.

The rearrangement links TRBV5-1 to TRBJ2-5; 14 nucleotides match TRBD2. The CDR3 totals 18 residues. V gave up 4 bases and J gave up 4 bases; unmatched junction bases: 12. The germline gives CDR1 SGHRS, CDR2 YFSETQ. The CDR3 loop is CASSPTGLAGGMGETQYF. The CDR3 nucleotides are TGCGCCAGCAGCCCGACCGGACTAGCGGGGGGTATGGGAGAGACCCAGTACTTC.

The chain combines TRBV6-5 with TRBJ1-2, with D unclear. The CDR3 consists of 13 residues. Trimming stripped 5 bases from V and 0 bases from J, with 7 bases between. The germline gives CDR1 MNHEY, CDR2 SVGAGI. In nucleotides, the CDR3 is TGTGCCAGCAGTCAACACGCTAACTATGGCTACACCTTC. It codes for CASSQHANYGYTF.

V gene TRBV7-8 combines with J gene TRBJ2-1, with D possibly being TRBD2 (7 bases). The CDR3 length is 16 residues. The germline gives CDR1 SGHVS, CDR2 FQNEAQ. The V end lost 0 bases, the J end lost 8 bases, and 17 bases lay between the germline ends. This chain's CDR3 is CASSLAGGPRRDEQFF. CDR3 coding DNA: TGTGCCAGCAGCTTAGCGGGGGGGCCACGGCGGGATGAGCAGTTCTTC.

This chain's CDR3 is CASSLSGGQGTNNYGYTF. CDR3 in DNA: TGTGCCAGCAGCCTGAGTGGAGGACAGGGGACCAATAACTATGGCTACACCTTC. The chain employs TRBV7-3 and TRBJ1-2; 9 bases match TRBD1. This CDR3 contains 18 residues. V dropped 5 bases and J dropped 1; count of bases not matched to a gene: 14. Germline loops: CDR1 SGHTA, CDR2 FQGTGA.

The chain is built from TRBV2 and TRBJ2-3; 8 bases line up with TRBD1. Germline V lookup: CDR1 SNHLY, CDR2 FYNNEI. The CDR3 has 13 amino acids. V lost 9 bases to trimming and J lost 6 bases; unmatched junction nucleotides: 8. CDR3 nucleotides: TGTGCCAGTGGACAGGGCGGCAGGGATACGCAGTATTTT. This encodes CASGQGGRDTQYF.

There are a few counts of this clone. The CDR3 DNA reads TGCGCCAGCAGCCCCCCGCGGGGGAGCACTGAAGCTTTCTTT. Translated: CASSPPRGSTEAFF. J is TRBJ1-1 and V is TRBV4-1, with D perhaps TRBD1 (5 bases). Trimming pared 4 bases from V and 4 bases from J, leaving 13 bases between. CDR1 is MGHRA, CDR2 YSYEKL, per germline. This CDR3 comprises 14 residues.

The chain recombines TRBV6-4 with TRBJ1-1, with D perhaps TRBD1 (6 bases). This CDR3 is 15 amino acids long. Trimming left V 6 bases short and J 4 bases short, with 18 bases between. The germline V gene encodes CDR1 MRHNA and CDR2 SNTAGT. The CDR3 here is CASSPSSGVGTEAFF. The CDR3 bases are TGTGCCAGCAGCCCATCGTCAGGGGTGGGCACTGAAGCTTTCTTT.

This clone was observed a single time. This chain connects TRBV25-1 to TRBJ2-1; TRBD2 aligns across 9 bases. Germline V gives CDR1 MGHDK, CDR2 SYGVNS. This CDR3 has 15 amino acids. The ends lost 7 bases at V and 4 bases at J; junction bases unmatched: 8. As DNA, the CDR3 is TGTGCCAGCATTATTAGCGGGGGAGGATACAATGAGCAGTTCTTC. This sequence encodes CASIISGGGYNEQFF. The full variable domain, with the rest looked up from reference TRBV25-1 and TRBJ2-1, is EADIYQTPRYLVIGTGKKITLECSQTMGHDKMYWYQQDPGMELHLIHYSYGVNSTEKGDLSSESTVSRIRTEHFPLTLESARPSHTSQYLCASIISGGGYNEQFFGPGTRLTVL.

The chain joins TRBV15 to TRBJ1-1, with D perhaps matching TRBD1 (6 bases). This CDR3 is built from 14 residues. Trimming shortened V by 5 bases and J by 5 bases, and 15 bases separated the two germline ends. Germline V gene lookup returns CDR1 LNHNV and CDR2 YYDKDF (reference sequence). CDR3 loop: CATSQYRAGTEAFF. The DNA for the CDR3 is TGTGCCACCAGCCAGTACAGGGCAGGGACTGAAGCTTTCTTT. Looking up the rest from reference TRBV15 and TRBJ1-1 gives the full variable domain: DAMVIQNPRYQVTQFGKPVTLSCSQTLNHNVMYWYQQKSSQAPKLLFHYYDKDFNNEADTPDNFQSRRPNTSFCFLDIRSPGLGDTAMYLCATSQYRAGTEAFFGQGTRLTVV.

This chain uses TRBV10-3 with TRBJ1-6; possible D gene TRBD1, 5 bases. V was cut by 2 bases and J by 8 bases, with 7 bases left in between. The germline V gene encodes CDR1 ENHRY and CDR2 SYGVKD. CDR3 length: 13 residues. CDR3 DNA: TGTGCCATCAGTGAGGGGGCTGATTCACCCCTCCACTTT. Its translation: CAISEGADSPLHF.

V and J are TRBV6-1 and TRBJ2-1; 9 nucleotides align to TRBD2. Trimming removed 2 bases from V and 5 bases from J; junction bases left unmatched: 7. This CDR3 has 16 amino acids. Germline V gene data show CDR1 as MNHNS and CDR2 as SASEGT. The CDR3 loop reads CASSERLTSGNNEQFF. CDR3 coding DNA: TGTGCCAGCAGTGAAAGGTTGACTAGCGGAAACAATGAGCAGTTCTTC.

The gene calls are TRBV2 and TRBJ2-7; 8 bases are a match to TRBD1. V dropped 7 bases and J dropped 0; count of bases not matched to a gene: 5. Per the germline V gene, CDR1 is SNHLY and CDR2 is FYNNEI. The CDR3 is made up of 14 amino acids. CDR3 sequence: CASKPDRASYEQYF. The CDR3 DNA reads TGTGCCAGCAAACCGGACAGGGCCTCCTACGAGCAGTACTTC. Based on the CDR3 plus reference TRBV2 and TRBJ2-7, the full variable domain is EPEVTQTPSHQVTQMGQEVILRCVPISNHLYFYWYRQILGQKVEFLVSFYNNEISEKSEIFDDQFSVERPDGSNFTLKIRSTKLEDSAMYFCASKPDRASYEQYFGPGTRLTVT.

The chain uses TRBV30 and TRBJ1-4, with D perhaps TRBD1 (6 bases). The CDR3 runs to 14 residues. Trimming shortened V by 6 bases and J by 7 bases, and 18 bases separated the two germline ends. CDR1 GTSNPN and CDR2 SVGIG come from the germline V gene (reference sequence). CDR3 bases: TGTGCCTGTCGCGTCCGGACAGTCAGTGAAAAACTGTTTTTT. Its protein is CACRVRTVSEKLFF.

The V and J genes are TRBV6-5 and TRBJ2-3; tentatively, D is TRBD1 (6 bases). The V gene's germline CDR1 is MNHEY and CDR2 SVGAGI. The CDR3 runs to 15 residues. The V end was cut by 7 bases, the J end by 2 bases, with 16 bases between. The CDR3 DNA reads TGTGCCAGCACCTATGAGCGGACAGTCACAGATACGCAGTATTTT. Translating gives CASTYERTVTDTQYF.

The chain couples TRBV19 to TRBJ1-5; possible D gene TRBD1, 5 bases. Germline V gene lookup returns CDR1 LNHDA and CDR2 SQIVND (reference sequence). Trimming stripped 5 bases from V and 2 bases from J, with 16 bases between. The CDR3 runs to 16 residues. The CDR3 DNA reads TGTGCCAGTAGTCCCCAGGGTCTCGTAGGCAATCAGCCCCAGCATTTT. Its translation is CASSPQGLVGNQPQHF.

The rearrangement links TRBV2 to TRBJ2-1; D possibly corresponds to TRBD2 (6 bases). Trimming cost V 11 bases and J 4 bases, with 21 bases left between them. Germline CDR1 is SNHLY and CDR2 is FYNNEI. The CDR3 is 15 amino acids. CDR3 loop: CASQGSSGRYNEQFF. The CDR3 DNA reads TGTGCCTCCCAAGGGAGTAGCGGCCGGTACAATGAGCAGTTCTTC.

Here the CDR3 DNA reads TGTGCCAGCAGCCACGTCTATCCAGGGGGAACTGAAGCTTTCTTT. Residues: CASSHVYPGGTEAFF. The chain combines TRBV4-2 with TRBJ1-1; 7 bases match TRBD1. V gave up 3 bases and J gave up 5 bases; unmatched junction bases: 9. Germline V gene sequence: CDR1 LGHNA, CDR2 YNFKEQ. The CDR3 contains 15 residues.

The chain uses TRBV27 and TRBJ2-5; no reliable D call. V lost 2 bases and J 1 base, leaving 11 bases between the germline ends. CDR1 is MNHEY and CDR2 is SMNVEV in the germline V gene (reference sequence). This CDR3 has 15 amino acids. As DNA, the CDR3 is TGTGCCAGCAGTTTACTAGGCCCTTTCCAAGAGACCCAGTACTTC. Translation gives CASSLLGPFQETQYF.

This rearrangement joins TRBV29-1 to TRBJ1-2; D not resolved. Germline V gives CDR1 SQVTM, CDR2 ANQGSEA. The V and J ends lost 5 bases and 6 bases respectively, with 13 bases between them. The CDR3 loop spans 12 amino acids. The CDR3: CSVRRVGDGYTF. In DNA form, the CDR3 reads TGCAGCGTTAGGCGGGTGGGTGATGGCTACACCTTC.

This clone has just one count. This chain uses TRBV7-8 with TRBJ1-1; D may be TRBD1 (5 bases). Germline CDR1 SGHVS, CDR2 FQNEAQ. The V end was cut by 4 bases, the J end by 0 bases, with 18 bases between. The CDR3 is 17 amino acids. The CDR3 spells CASSSTPLQVLNTEAFF. Here the CDR3 DNA reads TGTGCCAGCAGCTCAACACCCTTACAGGTACTGAACACTGAAGCTTTCTTT.